This T cell receptor (beta chain) is drawn from a study of early T cells in non-severe SARS-CoV-2 infection. Study-wide context: Chains were unpaired, as sequencing was done on bulk RNA from unsorted whole blood. Study outcomes and limitations: Private and CD4 specificities were missed by VDJdb matching, which favored anti-spike CD8 responses.

With V trimmed by 6 bases and J by 12 bases, 6 bases remained unmatched. Germline CDR1 is MGHDK and CDR2 is SYGVNS. The CDR3 extends over 12 amino acids. This clonotype was seen a few times. Antigen specificity is unknown. Unique molecular identifiers were affixed to single, distinct cDNA molecules. MiXCR, run by TCRdb on the 5' RACE reads, gives a single entry per CDR3 protein. Of 50,000 to 75,000 distinct CDR3 sequences in the sample, 4.5% to 7.5% were seen once. Sequenced material: whole blood, taken at baseline. This TCR was recovered from an adult who was a healthcare worker with PCR-confirmed SARS-CoV-2 infection or an uninfected control (not recorded which). This chain joins TRBV25-1 and TRBJ2-4, with 9 bases identical to TRBD2. CDR3 loop: CASSQGLADQYF. CDR3 coding DNA: TGTGCCAGCAGCCAGGGACTAGCTGATCAGTACTTC.